This T cell receptor (beta chain) originates from a study of cytomegalovirus exposure and HLA in healthy donors. Only in-frame clones appear in the TCRdb table, and some are missing; sequencing was by immunoSEQ multiplex PCR. Here the sample spans over 100,000 clones, 88% being singletons. The germline CDR1 and CDR2 sequences are MNHNY and SVGAGI (reference sequence). The J segment lost 3 bases and the V segment lost 6 bases, leaving 6 bases of the junction unmatched. CDR3 length equals 16 residues. Comments on this clone: Its antigen remains unidentified.

Overall study results and limits: Both high specificity and high sensitivity reportedly marked the classifier's diagnosis of cytomegalovirus status. The finding came from a later analysis; first-cohort TCR clusters tended to co-occur in the 130 or so validation repertoires.

Sequenced: PBMCs. J is TRBJ2-1 and V is TRBV6-6; 12 nucleotides agree with TRBD1. The TCR sequence derives from a woman under 30 in good health and CMV-seronegative. In DNA, the CDR3 is TGTGCCAGCAGCCAGGGACAGGGGGCCGTCTACAATGAGCAGTTCTTC. It specifies CASSQGQGAVYNEQFF.